The subject of this entry is one T cell receptor (beta chain). The sample originates from a study of long-term antiretroviral therapy in people with HIV. Every one of the participants with HIV received treatment in the United States. V dropped 5 bases and J dropped 7 bases, with 15 bases sitting between them. Germline V gene sequence: CDR1 SGHTA, CDR2 FQGTGA. The CDR3 spans 15 residues. Survey-level resolution applied to immunoSEQ assay v3.0. Clones were read by immunoSEQ multiplex PCR, and TCRdb kept only the in-frame ones, dropping some. The sample lists 11,000 to 15,000 clones, 76% occurring once. This clonotype originated in a man between 35 and 55 years old with HIV. Sequenced material: unsorted PBMCs, taken 3.1 years after starting antiretroviral therapy. The V gene is TRBV7-3, the J gene TRBJ1-6; D remains ambiguous. CDR3: CASSPGPGRNSPLHF. The DNA of the CDR3 is TGTGCCAGCAGCCCGGGCCCGGGGAGGAATTCACCCCTCCACTTT.